The source of this T cell receptor beta chain is a study of blood T cell repertoires in COVID-19. TCRdb's copy holds only in-frame clones and misses some; the assay was immunoSEQ multiplex PCR. The profile shows 65,000 to 90,000 clones, approximately 88% of them singletons. Trimming cost V 6 bases and J 4 bases, with 15 bases left between them. The germline CDR1 and CDR2 sequences are SNHLY and FYNNEI. This CDR3 is 15 amino acids long. This chain connects TRBV2 to TRBJ2-2; tentatively, D is TRBD2 (6 bases). Specimen: peripheral blood. The sequence was obtained from a woman older than 75 with acute or convalescent COVID-19. The CDR3 spells CASRSRREVTGELFF. CDR3 DNA: TGTGCCAGCAGGAGTCGGAGGGAGGTCACCGGGGAGCTGTTTTTT.